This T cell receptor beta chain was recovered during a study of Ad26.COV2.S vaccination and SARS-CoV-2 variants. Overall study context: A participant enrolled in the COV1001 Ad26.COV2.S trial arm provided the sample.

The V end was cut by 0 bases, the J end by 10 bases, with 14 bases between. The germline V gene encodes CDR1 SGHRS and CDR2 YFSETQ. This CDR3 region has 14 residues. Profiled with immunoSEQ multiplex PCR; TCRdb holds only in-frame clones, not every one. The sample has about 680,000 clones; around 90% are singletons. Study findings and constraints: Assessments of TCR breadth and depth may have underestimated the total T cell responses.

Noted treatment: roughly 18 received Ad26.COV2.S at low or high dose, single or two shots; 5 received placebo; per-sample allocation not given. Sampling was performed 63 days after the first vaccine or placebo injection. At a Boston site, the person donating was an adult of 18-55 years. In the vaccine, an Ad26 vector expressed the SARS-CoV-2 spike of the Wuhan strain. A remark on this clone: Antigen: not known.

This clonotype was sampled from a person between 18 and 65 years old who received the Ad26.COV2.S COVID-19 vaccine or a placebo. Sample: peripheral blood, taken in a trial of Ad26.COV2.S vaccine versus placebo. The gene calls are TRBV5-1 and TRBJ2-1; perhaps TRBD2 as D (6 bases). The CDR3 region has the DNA TGCGCCAGCAGCTTGGAGGCGGGGCCCAGGGAGCAGTTCTTC. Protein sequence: CASSLEAGPREQFF.